Listed below are T cell receptor beta chains from one sample, sequenced in a study of T cell clonotyping in hematopoietic cell transplantation. Generated by immunoSEQ multiplex PCR, the TCRdb table keeps only in-frame clones and is missing some. The sample holds over 6,000 clones, approximately 87% seen once. This material consisted of peripheral blood mononuclear cells, taken 100 days after allogeneic stem cell transplant. These receptors came from a female patient between 40 and 50 years old who had an allogeneic stem cell transplant from a related donor, so the T cells may come from the graft donor. Some clones in this sample may be carry-over from other donors' samples. Both conserved end residues are part of each CDR3. The D gene is left open where the match is weak. Expanded clones are given a class, and other clones once, few, many or no size at all.

V: TRBV29-1
size: NA
J: TRBJ2-1
D: NA
DNA: TGCAGCGTCCGGGCCCCGGCCCACAATGAGCAGTTCTTC
CDR3: CSVRAPAHNEQFF

V: TRBV2
size: NA
J: TRBJ2-7
D: NA
DNA: TGTGCCAGCGGATACGGGACTGTCGAGCAGTACTTC
CDR3: CASGYGTVEQYF

V: TRBV7-8
size: large
J: TRBJ2-1
D: NA
DNA: TGTGCCAGCAGCTTAAAGCTAGAACCCTACAATGAGCAGTTCTTC
CDR3: CASSLKLEPYNEQFF

V: TRBV10-2
size: NA
J: TRBJ2-7
D: NA
DNA: TGCGCCAGCAGTGAGTCAACAGGGTTAAACTACGAGCAGTACTTC
CDR3: CASSESTGLNYEQYF

V: TRBV9
size: few
J: TRBJ2-3
D: NA
DNA: TGTGCCAGCAGCGTAACAAGCGGGCGCACAGATACGCAGTATTTT
CDR3: CASSVTSGRTDTQYF

V: TRBV4-2
size: NA
J: TRBJ2-7
D: TRBD2
DNA: TGTGCCAGCAGCCAGGACACTAGCGGGAGGAATTACGAGCAGTACTTC
CDR3: CASSQDTSGRNYEQYF

V: TRBV28
size: NA
J: TRBJ1-4
D: TRBD1
DNA: TGTGCCAGCGGACAGGGTTATGAAAAACTGTTTTTT
CDR3: CASGQGYEKLFF

V: TRBV9
size: NA
J: TRBJ2-6
D: TRBD1
DNA: TGTGCCAGCAGCCCCGAAGGGACAGGGTACGGAGGGGCCAACGTCCTGACTTTC
CDR3: CASSPEGTGYGGANVLTF

V: TRBV18
size: NA
J: TRBJ2-1
D: TRBD1
DNA: TGTGCCACACAGGGGAGCTCCTACAATGAGCAGTTCTTC
CDR3: CATQGSSYNEQFF

V: TRBV7-9
size: NA
J: TRBJ1-5
D: NA
DNA: TGTGCCAGCAGCCGAGGGACGGGTACGGGCAATCAGCCCCAGCATTTT
CDR3: CASSRGTGTGNQPQHF

V: TRBV6-5
size: NA
J: TRBJ1-4
D: NA
DNA: TGTGCCAGCAGTTCTACAGGGACGAAACCGGAAAAACTGTTTTTT
CDR3: CASSSTGTKPEKLFF

V: TRBV11-3
size: once
J: TRBJ2-7
D: NA
DNA: TGTGCCAGCAGCTTAGGGGTCCAGGGCTCCTACGAGCAGTACTTC
CDR3: CASSLGVQGSYEQYF

V: TRBV5-6
size: NA
J: TRBJ2-5
D: TRBD1
DNA: TGTGCCAGCAGCCGCCCGAGGACAGGGGTAGAGACCCAGTACTTC
CDR3: CASSRPRTGVETQYF

V: TRBV7-9
size: NA
J: TRBJ2-2
D: NA
DNA: TGTGCCAGCAGCTTAGAGAGCGCCACCGGGGAGCTGTTTTTT
CDR3: CASSLESATGELFF

V: TRBV6-4
size: NA
J: TRBJ2-2
D: NA
DNA: TGTGCCAGCAGTGACCCGCAGACCGGGGAGCTGTTTTTT
CDR3: CASSDPQTGELFF

V: TRBV18
size: NA
J: TRBJ2-3
D: NA
DNA: TGTGCCAGCTCCCCCTCTCAAAGGGGGGCTAGTAGGACAGATACGCAGTATTTT
CDR3: CASSPSQRGASRTDTQYF

V: TRBV15
size: NA
J: TRBJ1-1
D: TRBD1
DNA: TGTGCCACTACCAGGGGGCGGGACACTGAAGCTTTCTTT
CDR3: CATTRGRDTEAFF

V: TRBV7-8
size: NA
J: TRBJ2-7
D: NA
DNA: TGTGCCAGCAGCTTGATCGGGAACGAGCAGTACTTC
CDR3: CASSLIGNEQYF

V: TRBV6-1
size: NA
J: TRBJ2-7
D: NA
DNA: TGTGCCAGCAGTGAACCTGGGGGGGAGCAGTACTTC
CDR3: CASSEPGGEQYF

V: TRBV5-1
size: NA
J: TRBJ2-5
D: TRBD2
DNA: TGCGCCAGCAGCCCGGGACTAGCGGGAGGGCGAGAGACCCAGTACTTC
CDR3: CASSPGLAGGRETQYF

V: TRBV21-1
size: once
J: TRBJ2-7
D: NA
DNA: TGTGCCAGCAGCAAAGTTCAGAGGACGGAGACTAGCGGGAGTAAAGACAACGAGCAGTACTTC
CDR3: CASSKVQRTETSGSKDNEQYF

V: TRBV4-3
size: NA
J: TRBJ2-3
D: NA
DNA: TGCGCCAGCAGCCAAGAAACCAGCACAGATACGCAGTATTTT
CDR3: CASSQETSTDTQYF

V: TRBV11-3
size: NA
J: TRBJ2-7
D: NA
DNA: TGTGCCAGCAGCTTTCTGCAAAAATACGAGCAGTACTTC
CDR3: CASSFLQKYEQYF

V: TRBV5-8
size: NA
J: TRBJ1-1
D: NA
DNA: TGTGCCAGCAGCTTGGTTAGCAGGGGCAACACTGAAGCTTTCTTT
CDR3: CASSLVSRGNTEAFF

V: TRBV6-5
size: NA
J: TRBJ2-5
D: TRBD2
DNA: TGTGCCAGCAGTTACTCGATTTCTAGCGGGCAAGAGACCCAGTACTTC
CDR3: CASSYSISSGQETQYF

V: TRBV10-1
size: NA
J: TRBJ2-7
D: NA
DNA: TGCGCCAGCAGTGAGTGGCTAGTAATAGGGAACGAGCAGTACTTC
CDR3: CASSEWLVIGNEQYF

V: TRBV18
size: NA
J: TRBJ2-2
D: NA
DNA: TGTGCCAGCTCACCCCCTCTAGAGAAGAACACCGGGGAGCTGTTTTTT
CDR3: CASSPPLEKNTGELFF

V: TRBV7-9
size: NA
J: TRBJ2-1
D: NA
DNA: TGTGCCAGCAGCTTAGAGTGGGAGCAGTTCTTC
CDR3: CASSLEWEQFF

V: TRBV6-5
size: few
J: TRBJ2-2
D: TRBD2
DNA: TGTGCCAGCAGTTACTTTAGCGGGACTAACACCGGGGAGCTGTTTTTT
CDR3: CASSYFSGTNTGELFF

V: TRBV9
size: NA
J: TRBJ2-4
D: NA
DNA: TGTGCCAGCAGCGCCTCCTCCGGGGAGAACCACATTCAGTACTTC
CDR3: CASSASSGENHIQYF

V: TRBV5-4
size: NA
J: TRBJ2-5
D: NA
DNA: TGTGCCAGCAGCTTGGACCGAAAAGAGACCCAGTACTTC
CDR3: CASSLDRKETQYF

V: TRBV7-7
size: once
J: TRBJ2-1
D: NA
DNA: TGTGCCAGCAGCTTAGTGGTCGGGGCGGGTTTCAATGAGCAGTTCTTC
CDR3: CASSLVVGAGFNEQFF

V: TRBV5-8
size: NA
J: TRBJ1-1
D: NA
DNA: TGTGCCAGCAGCCCCCGTGGGGTGTCGGGCTCGAACACTGAAGCTTTCTTT
CDR3: CASSPRGVSGSNTEAFF

V: TRBV7-8
size: NA
J: TRBJ2-7
D: TRBD2
DNA: TGTGCCAGCAGCGGGCAGACTAGCGGGAGTGAAGAGCAGTACTTC
CDR3: CASSGQTSGSEEQYF

V: TRBV28
size: NA
J: TRBJ1-5
D: NA
DNA: TGTGCCAGCAGACCGTTGAGAGGGGTGAATCAGCCCCAGCATTTT
CDR3: CASRPLRGVNQPQHF

V: TRBV19
size: NA
J: TRBJ2-7
D: TRBD1
DNA: TGTGCCAGTAGTATAGTAGGGACAGGGTCTAACGAGCAGTACTTC
CDR3: CASSIVGTGSNEQYF

V: TRBV2
size: NA
J: TRBJ2-2
D: NA
DNA: TGTGCCAGCCGGAAGGGAGCGAACACCGGGGAGCTGTTTTTT
CDR3: CASRKGANTGELFF

V: TRBV7-8
size: NA
J: TRBJ2-2
D: NA
DNA: TGTGCCAGCAGCTTAGTCGACACCGGGGAGCTGTTTTTT
CDR3: CASSLVDTGELFF

V: TRBV6-1
size: NA
J: TRBJ2-7
D: NA
DNA: TGTGCCAGCAGCCCCAGACAGGAGGCGGGCGAGCAGTACTTC
CDR3: CASSPRQEAGEQYF

V: TRBV5-1
size: NA
J: TRBJ2-7
D: NA
DNA: TGCGCCAGCAGCATCAGGGTAGAAGAGCAGTACTTC
CDR3: CASSIRVEEQYF

V: TRBV19
size: NA
J: TRBJ1-1
D: NA
DNA: TGTGCCAGTACCTACAGATATGGCACTGAAGCTTTCTTT
CDR3: CASTYRYGTEAFF

V: TRBV7-6
size: NA
J: TRBJ2-7
D: NA
DNA: TGTGCCAGCAGCTCGCCTGACTCCTACGAGCAGTACTTC
CDR3: CASSSPDSYEQYF

V: TRBV6-5
size: few
J: TRBJ2-7
D: TRBD2
DNA: TGTGCCAGCAAAAGGGCTAGCGGGAGGGACTACGAGCAGTACTTC
CDR3: CASKRASGRDYEQYF

V: TRBV7-6
size: few
J: TRBJ1-5
D: NA
DNA: TGTGCCAGCAGCTCCTCAAGATATCAGCCCCAGCATTTT
CDR3: CASSSSRYQPQHF

V: TRBV7-2
size: few
J: TRBJ1-3
D: NA
DNA: TGTGCCAGCAGCCCGAGCGTTGGGGCGCCTGGAAACACCATATATTTT
CDR3: CASSPSVGAPGNTIYF

V: TRBV19
size: NA
J: TRBJ2-1
D: TRBD2
DNA: TGTGCCAGTAGTAGTCGGACTAGTATGGGGCATGAGCAGTTCTTC
CDR3: CASSSRTSMGHEQFF

V: TRBV5-1
size: NA
J: TRBJ1-1
D: TRBD1
DNA: TGCGCCAGCAGCTTGGGACAGGGGATCACTGAAGCTTTCTTT
CDR3: CASSLGQGITEAFF

V: TRBV14
size: NA
J: TRBJ1-1
D: NA
DNA: TGTGCCAGCAGCCGGGCAGGCATGAACACTGAAGCTTTCTTT
CDR3: CASSRAGMNTEAFF

V: TRBV7-9
size: NA
J: TRBJ2-5
D: NA
DNA: TGTGCCAGCAGCTTATTCCTGGGAGAGACCCAGTACTTC
CDR3: CASSLFLGETQYF

V: TRBV11-3
size: NA
J: TRBJ2-1
D: TRBD2
DNA: TGTGCCAGCAGCTTAGGGGTAGCGGGAGCCATCTACAATGAGCAGTTCTTC
CDR3: CASSLGVAGAIYNEQFF

V: TRBV11-2
size: NA
J: TRBJ2-1
D: TRBD1
DNA: TGTGCCAGCAGCCGGACAGGGAATGAGCAGTTCTTC
CDR3: CASSRTGNEQFF

V: TRBV6-6
size: NA
J: TRBJ1-2
D: TRBD1
DNA: TGTGCCAGCAGTGCTGGACAGGCCTATGGCTACACCTTC
CDR3: CASSAGQAYGYTF

V: TRBV6-6
size: NA
J: TRBJ1-1
D: NA
DNA: TGTGCCAGCACCTATTATTCGGGCAGGGTAGGCACTGAAGCTTTCTTT
CDR3: CASTYYSGRVGTEAFF

V: TRBV28
size: NA
J: TRBJ2-7
D: TRBD2
DNA: TGTGCCAGCAGTCAAGCTAGCGGGAATACCCCCTACGAGCAGTACTTC
CDR3: CASSQASGNTPYEQYF

V: TRBV25-1
size: NA
J: TRBJ2-7
D: TRBD1
DNA: TGTGCCAGCAGTGAAGCTAACAGGGGGGTGCGAGAGCAGTACTTC
CDR3: CASSEANRGVREQYF

V: TRBV7-9
size: NA
J: TRBJ2-1
D: TRBD2
DNA: TGTGCCAGCAGCCTCGAGACCGGGACTAGCGGGAGGAATGAGCAGTTCTTC
CDR3: CASSLETGTSGRNEQFF

V: TRBV5-1
size: NA
J: TRBJ2-1
D: TRBD2
DNA: TGCGCCAGCAGCTTGGGACTAGCGTCCTCGAATGAGCAGTTCTTC
CDR3: CASSLGLASSNEQFF

V: TRBV19
size: once
J: TRBJ2-3
D: NA
DNA: TGTGCCAGTAGTATTCACCAGGCTAGCACAGATACGCAGTATTTT
CDR3: CASSIHQASTDTQYF

V: TRBV28
size: few
J: TRBJ2-5
D: TRBD1
DNA: TGTGCCAGCAGTATACGGACAGGGGGGAAGACCCAGTACTTC
CDR3: CASSIRTGGKTQYF